This T cell receptor beta chain was sequenced in a study of T cells in Graves' hyperthyroidism and ophthalmopathy. This clonotype was seen many times. The blood sample dates from first hyperthyroidism diagnosis, preceding any ophthalmopathy symptoms. The CDR3 runs 14 residues. Germline values: CDR1 MDHEN, CDR2 SYDVKM. Trimming shortened V by 6 bases and J by 0 bases, and 12 bases separated the two germline ends. RNA transcripts provided the source from which TCR beta CDR3 regions were amplified. HTBI primers drove first-round RT-PCR of the TCR CDR3. TCRdb re-analysed the multiplex PCR reads in MiXCR, keeping a single row per CDR3 protein. Of 350,000 or so distinct CDR3 sequences in the sample, about 18% were seen once.

The rearrangement joins TRBV28 to TRBJ2-7; D perhaps matches TRBD1 (6 bases). This clonotype was sampled from a woman in her thirties with Graves' hyperthyroidism that later progressed to Graves' ophthalmopathy. The sequenced sample was blood. The DNA of the CDR3 is TGTGCCAGCAGCACAGGGCGCACCTCCTACGAGCAGTACTTC. This encodes CASSTGRTSYEQYF.